The T cell receptor (beta chain) described here comes from a study of T cells expressing NK-cell markers. Study-level background: The study sequenced eight donors, seven HCMV-seropositive and one seronegative. Study-wide results and caveats: In several donors, dominant CD3+CD56+NKG2C+ clones formed 1.0-7.0% of CD8+ cells.

About this clonotype: No antigen is known for it.

One entry per CDR3 protein, without DNA, is what TCRdb gives after re-calling the 5' RACE reads. The sample holds 350,000 to 400,000 distinct CDR3 sequences. The germline V gene has CDR1 MNHEY and CDR2 SMNVEV (reference sequence). This CDR3 is built from 15 residues. This clonotype was obtained from a woman aged 50 to 60 in good health. The rearrangement links TRBV27 to TRBJ2-3; the D gene TCRdb calls, TRBD2, cannot be checked with no DNA. What was sequenced was blood T cells: a sorted CD56 or NKG2C T cell subset, CD4+ or CD8+ T cells, or bulk PBMC T cells (not recorded which). The CDR3 is CASITRGLLSDTQYF.